This TCR beta chain was identified during a study of T cell responses to AZD1222 COVID-19 vaccine. On this clone itself: The antigen remains unidentified.

General study results and limits: Repertoire samples came only from after the peak T cell response. Spike-specific TCR breadth and depth were elevated following two AZD1222 doses. AZD1222 recipients seropositive at baseline numbered only 5 or 6.

Some clones are missing from TCRdb's copy, which holds only in-frame ones; the method was immunoSEQ multiplex PCR. The sample includes around 54,000 clones, 86% of them seen just once. Germline V lookup: CDR1 SQVTM, CDR2 ANQGSEA. There are 13 residues in the CDR3. J was trimmed by 0 bases and V by 6 bases; bases with no gene match: 5. Source: peripheral blood, taken 28 days after the second AZD1222 dose. The chain is built from TRBV29-1 and TRBJ2-7; 7 bases fit TRBD1. This receptor was taken from an adult who received the AZD1222 COVID-19 vaccine. CDR3 amino acids: CSVARDSSYEQYF. CDR3 DNA: TGCAGCGTGGCCAGGGACAGCTCCTACGAGCAGTACTTC.